This record covers a single T cell receptor (beta chain). Measured with immunoSEQ multiplex PCR; TCRdb has only the in-frame clones, and not every one. Of some 660,000 clones in the sample, more than 70% were seen once. Germline CDR1 is SGHVS and CDR2 is FQNEAQ. Trimming shortened V by 5 bases and J by 1 base, and 13 bases separated the two germline ends. CDR3 size: 15 residues. The data belong to a study of shared T cell receptors in the human thymus. In addition, the sample was reused for a study of human thymus T cells. Per that paper: Thymic resections from corrective heart surgery supplied the tissue. Both thymic and peripheral blood repertoires showed apparently biased V and J usage.

The sample was thymocytes. The V call is TRBV7-8, the J call TRBJ2-3; D gene unclear. The clonotype originates from a boy less than two years old with a congenital heart defect. Written as DNA, the CDR3 is TGTGCCAGCAGCCCCCGACTGGCCGGCACAGATACGCAGTATTTT. This sequence encodes CASSPRLAGTDTQYF.